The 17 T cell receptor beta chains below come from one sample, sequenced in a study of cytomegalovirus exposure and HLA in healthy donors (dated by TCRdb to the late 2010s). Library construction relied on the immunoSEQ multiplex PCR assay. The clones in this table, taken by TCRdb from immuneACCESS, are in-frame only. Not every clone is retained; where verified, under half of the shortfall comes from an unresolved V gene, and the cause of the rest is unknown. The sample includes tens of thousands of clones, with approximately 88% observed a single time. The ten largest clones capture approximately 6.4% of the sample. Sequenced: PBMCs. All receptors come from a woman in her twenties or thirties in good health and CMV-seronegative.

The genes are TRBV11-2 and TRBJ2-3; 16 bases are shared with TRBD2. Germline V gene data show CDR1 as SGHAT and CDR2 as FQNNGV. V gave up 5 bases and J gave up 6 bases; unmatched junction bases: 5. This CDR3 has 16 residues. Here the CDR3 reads CASSRGTSGRGDTQYF. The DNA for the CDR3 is TGTGCCAGCAGCCGCGGGACTAGCGGGAGGGGGGATACGCAGTATTTT.

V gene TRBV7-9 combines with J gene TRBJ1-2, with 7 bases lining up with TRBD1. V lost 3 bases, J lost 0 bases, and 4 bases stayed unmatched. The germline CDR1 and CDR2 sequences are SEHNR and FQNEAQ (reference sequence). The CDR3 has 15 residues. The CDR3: CASSFAQGANYGYTF. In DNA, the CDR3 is TGTGCCAGCAGCTTTGCTCAGGGGGCTAACTATGGCTACACCTTC.

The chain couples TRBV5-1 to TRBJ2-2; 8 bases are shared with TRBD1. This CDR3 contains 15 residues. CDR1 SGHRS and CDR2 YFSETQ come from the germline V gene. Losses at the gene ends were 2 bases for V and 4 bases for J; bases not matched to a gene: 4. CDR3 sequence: CASSFQGAGTGELFF. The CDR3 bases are TGCGCCAGCAGCTTTCAGGGGGCTGGCACCGGGGAGCTGTTTTTT. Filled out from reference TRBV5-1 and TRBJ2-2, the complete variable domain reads KAGVTQTPRYLIKTRGQQVTLSCSPISGHRSVSWYQQTPGQGLQFLFEYFSETQRNKGNFPGRFSGRQFSNSRSEMNVSTLELGDSALYLCASSFQGAGTGELFFGEGSRLTVL.

This CDR3 is CSVETGQGTYEQYF. CDR3 nucleotide sequence: TGCAGCGTTGAAACCGGACAGGGGACCTACGAGCAGTACTTC. The chain uses TRBV29-1 and TRBJ2-7; 9 bases match TRBD1. With V trimmed by 2 bases and J by 2 bases, 4 bases remained unmatched. There are 14 residues in the CDR3. The V gene's germline CDR1 is SQVTM and CDR2 ANQGSEA.

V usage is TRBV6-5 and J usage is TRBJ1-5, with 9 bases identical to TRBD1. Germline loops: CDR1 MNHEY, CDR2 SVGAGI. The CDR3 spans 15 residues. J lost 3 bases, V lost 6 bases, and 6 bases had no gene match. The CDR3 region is CASRDDRGDNQPQHF. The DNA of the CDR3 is TGTGCCAGCAGAGATGACAGGGGGGACAATCAGCCCCAGCATTTT.

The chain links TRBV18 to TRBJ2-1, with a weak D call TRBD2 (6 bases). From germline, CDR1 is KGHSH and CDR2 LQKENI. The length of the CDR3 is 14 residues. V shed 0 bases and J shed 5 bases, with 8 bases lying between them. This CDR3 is CASSPPSGDNEQFF. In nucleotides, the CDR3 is TGTGCCAGCTCACCACCGTCGGGGGACAATGAGCAGTTCTTC.

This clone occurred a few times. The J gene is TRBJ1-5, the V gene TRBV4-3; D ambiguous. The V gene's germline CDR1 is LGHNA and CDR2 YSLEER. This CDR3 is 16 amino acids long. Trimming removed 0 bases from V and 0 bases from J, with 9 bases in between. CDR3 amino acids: CASSQDRGYSNQPQHF. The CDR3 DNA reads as TGCGCCAGCAGCCAAGATCGGGGTTATAGCAATCAGCCCCAGCATTTT.

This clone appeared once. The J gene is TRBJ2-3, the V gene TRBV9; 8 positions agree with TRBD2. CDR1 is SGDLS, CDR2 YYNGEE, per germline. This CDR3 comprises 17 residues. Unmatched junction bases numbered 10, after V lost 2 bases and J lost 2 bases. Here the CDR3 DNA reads TGTGCCAGCAGCGTTACCCCAACTAGCGGTACCACAGATACGCAGTATTTT. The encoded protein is CASSVTPTSGTTDTQYF. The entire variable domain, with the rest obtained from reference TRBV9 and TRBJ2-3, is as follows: DSGVTQTPKHLITATGQRVTLRCSPRSGDLSVYWYQQSLDQGLQFLIQYYNGEERAKGNILERFSAQQFPDLHSELNLSSLELGDSALYFCASSVTPTSGTTDTQYFGPGTRLTVL.

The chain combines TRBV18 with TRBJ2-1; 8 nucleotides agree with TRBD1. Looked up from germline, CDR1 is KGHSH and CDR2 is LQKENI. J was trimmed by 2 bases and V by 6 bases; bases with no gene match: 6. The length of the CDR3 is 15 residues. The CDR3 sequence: CASSPSTGAYNEQFF. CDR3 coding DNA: TGTGCCAGCTCGCCCTCGACAGGGGCCTACAATGAGCAGTTCTTC.

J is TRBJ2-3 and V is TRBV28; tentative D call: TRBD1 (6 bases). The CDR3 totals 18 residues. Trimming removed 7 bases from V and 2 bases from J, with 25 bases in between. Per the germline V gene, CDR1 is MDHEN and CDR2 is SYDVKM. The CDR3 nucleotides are TGTGCCAGCAAAACCCCTTTTGGGGGCCGCGGTCCCACAGATACGCAGTATTTT. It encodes CASKTPFGGRGPTDTQYF.

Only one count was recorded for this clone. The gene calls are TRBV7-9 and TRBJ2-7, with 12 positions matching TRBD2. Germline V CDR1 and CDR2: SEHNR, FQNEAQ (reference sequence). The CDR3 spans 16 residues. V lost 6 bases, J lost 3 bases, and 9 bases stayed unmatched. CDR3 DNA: TGTGCCAGCAGTCCGGGCCTAGCGGGAGGGTACTACGAGCAGTACTTC. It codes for CASSPGLAGGYYEQYF.

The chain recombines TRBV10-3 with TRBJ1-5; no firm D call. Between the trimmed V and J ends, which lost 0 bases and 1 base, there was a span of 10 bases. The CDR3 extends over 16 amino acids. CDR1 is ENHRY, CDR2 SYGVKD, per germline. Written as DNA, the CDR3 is TGTGCCATCAGTGAGTCTCGGGGAGGGAGCAATCAGCCCCAGCATTTT. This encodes CAISESRGGSNQPQHF.

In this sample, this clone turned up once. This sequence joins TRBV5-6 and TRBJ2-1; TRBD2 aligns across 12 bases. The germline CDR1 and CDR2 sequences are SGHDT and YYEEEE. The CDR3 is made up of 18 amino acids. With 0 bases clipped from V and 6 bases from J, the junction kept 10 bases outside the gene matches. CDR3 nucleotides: TGTGCCAGCAGCTTGGGACTAGCGGGAGTCCAACCTAGCAATGAGCAGTTCTTC. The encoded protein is CASSLGLAGVQPSNEQFF. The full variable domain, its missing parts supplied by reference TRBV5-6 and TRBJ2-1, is DAGVTQSPTHLIKTRGQQVTLRCSPKSGHDTVSWYQQALGQGPQFIFQYYEEEERQRGNFPDRFSGHQFPNYSSELNVNALLLGDSALYLCASSLGLAGVQPSNEQFFGPGTRLTVL.

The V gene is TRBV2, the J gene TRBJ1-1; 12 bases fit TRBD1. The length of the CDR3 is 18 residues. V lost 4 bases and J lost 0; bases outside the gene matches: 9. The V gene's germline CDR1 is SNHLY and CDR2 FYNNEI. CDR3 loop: CASSAPGGQGAMNTEAFF. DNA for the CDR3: TGTGCCAGCAGTGCCCCGGGGGGACAGGGGGCAATGAACACTGAAGCTTTCTTT.

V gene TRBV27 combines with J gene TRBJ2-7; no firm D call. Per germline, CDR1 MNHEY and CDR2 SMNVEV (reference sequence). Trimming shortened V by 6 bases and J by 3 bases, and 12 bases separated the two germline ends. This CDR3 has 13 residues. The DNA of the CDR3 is TGTGCCAGCAGCAAAATGGGCTACTACGAGCAGTACTTC. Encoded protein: CASSKMGYYEQYF.

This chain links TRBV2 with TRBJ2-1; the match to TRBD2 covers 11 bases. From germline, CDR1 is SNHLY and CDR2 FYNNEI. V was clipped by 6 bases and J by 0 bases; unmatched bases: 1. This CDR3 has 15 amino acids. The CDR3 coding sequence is TGTGCCAGCAGAACTAGCGGGAGCTCCTACAATGAGCAGTTCTTC. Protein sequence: CASRTSGSSYNEQFF.

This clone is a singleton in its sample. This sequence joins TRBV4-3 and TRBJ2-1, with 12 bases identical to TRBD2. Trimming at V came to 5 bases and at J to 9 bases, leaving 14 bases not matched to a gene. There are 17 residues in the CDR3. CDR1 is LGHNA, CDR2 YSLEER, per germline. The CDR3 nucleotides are TGCGCCAGCAGCGTAAGACTAGCGGGAGAAGTGGGTGGTGAGCAGTTCTTC. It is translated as CASSVRLAGEVGGEQFF.